Below are 8 T cell receptor beta chains sequenced from a single sample in a study of STAT3 mutations in large granular lymphocyte leukemia. No cognate antigen is known for these TCRs. Profiling relied on immunoSEQ multiplex PCR, and the TCRdb table lists in-frame clones only, not all of them. The repertoire includes over a thousand clones, roughly 69% of them detected once, and 30% to 40% sits in the top ten. Study-wide points: Every T-LGLL patient had at least one immunodominant TCRbeta clonotype.

Material: peripheral blood mononuclear cells. These receptors came from a woman in her seventies with T-cell large granular lymphocyte leukemia. Some clones in this sample may be carry-over from other donors' samples.

The chain couples TRBV5-1 to TRBJ2-7; 7 bases are a match to TRBD1. The CDR3 runs 14 residues. Germline CDR1 reads SGHRS; CDR2 reads YFSETQ. V shed 2 bases and J 4 bases; nucleotides not matched to a gene: 6. CDR3 DNA: TGCGCCAGCAGCTTCACCAGGGGGATTTACGAGCAGTACTTC. It codes for CASSFTRGIYEQYF. The full variable domain, completed using reference TRBV5-1 and TRBJ2-7, is KAGVTQTPRYLIKTRGQQVTLSCSPISGHRSVSWYQQTPGQGLQFLFEYFSETQRNKGNFPGRFSGRQFSNSRSEMNVSTLELGDSALYLCASSFTRGIYEQYFGPGTRLTVT.

V is TRBV13 and J is TRBJ2-7, with D uncertain. Germline V CDR1 and CDR2: PRHDT, FYEKMQ (reference sequence). The CDR3 is 13 residues long. V was clipped by 5 bases and J by 2 bases, with 10 bases between them. The CDR3 sequence is CASSLRVAYEQYF. Written as DNA, the CDR3 is TGTGCCAGCAGCCTACGGGTGGCCTACGAGCAGTACTTC.

This chain uses TRBV29-1 with TRBJ2-5; TRBD2 matches 10 bases. Germline V gives CDR1 SQVTM, CDR2 ANQGSEA. V lost 7 bases to trimming and J lost 5 bases; unmatched junction nucleotides: 7. The CDR3 has 13 amino acids. CDR3 residues: CSEAGGPEETQYF. DNA for the CDR3: TGCAGCGAAGCGGGAGGGCCGGAGGAGACCCAGTACTTC.

The chain has TRBV30 and TRBJ1-2, with D unresolved. Trimming took off 0 bases at V and 7 bases at J, with 15 bases between the two ends. The germline V gene has CDR1 GTSNPN and CDR2 SVGIG (reference sequence). This CDR3 has 14 amino acids. CDR3 bases: TGTGCCTGGAGTGTAGGAGGGAGCCGAGGTGGCTACACCTTC. Amino acid sequence: CAWSVGGSRGGYTF.

The V gene is TRBV18, the J gene TRBJ1-2, with a weak D call TRBD1 (6 bases). Between the trimmed V and J ends, which lost 3 bases and 3 bases, there was a span of 14 bases. This CDR3 comprises 15 residues. Germline CDR1 is KGHSH and CDR2 is LQKENI. The CDR3 DNA follows: TGTGCCAGCTCACCGCCTGGGGGCGCGGACTATGGCTACACCTTC. The encoded protein is CASSPPGGADYGYTF.

The CDR3 bases are TGTGCCAGCAGTCCGGGGAAGGGTGGCTATGGCTACACCTTC. It specifies CASSPGKGGYGYTF. The chain is built from TRBV6-5 and TRBJ1-2; D call uncertain. CDR1 and CDR2 (germline): MNHEY, SVGAGI. The CDR3 contains 14 residues. V dropped 5 bases and J dropped 4 bases, with 14 bases sitting between them.

This chain joins TRBV18 and TRBJ2-7; 7 nucleotides line up with TRBD1. Germline V gives CDR1 KGHSH, CDR2 LQKENI. The CDR3 covers 15 residues. Germline trimming cut 5 bases from V and 0 bases from J; bases unmatched to any gene: 7. CDR3 amino acids: CASSLFGTDSYEQYF. The CDR3 DNA sequence: TGTGCCAGCTCATTATTCGGGACAGACTCCTACGAGCAGTACTTC.

This clone occurred a few times. The genes are TRBV5-6 and TRBJ2-1, with 8 bases identical to TRBD2. There are 16 residues in the CDR3. The germline V gene encodes CDR1 SGHDT and CDR2 YYEEEE. V lost 0 bases and J lost 1; bases outside the gene matches: 3. DNA for the CDR3: TGTGCCAGCAGCTTGGCCCCTAGCGGGTCCTACAATGAGCAGTTCTTC. Translated, it gives CASSLAPSGSYNEQFF.